These 22 T cell receptor beta chains originate from one sample sequenced in a study of naive and memory T cell subsets. The beta constant-region primer was an equimolar mix of two oligonucleotides covering TRBC1 and TRBC2. The ligated cDNA underwent four PCR rounds using SP2 and nested alpha and beta constant-region primers. TCRdb recomputed calls from the UMI-ligation and nested PCR reads with MiXCR, one row per CDR3 protein. The data hold some 110,000 distinct CDR3 sequences, with just over 35% observed a single time. The specimen sequenced was central memory CD4+ T cells from blood. Receptor source: a human donor in good health.

For the CDR3, the DNA is TGTGCCAGCAGTTCCCTCCTCGGACTAGCGGGAGACACAGATACGCAGTATTTT. It is translated as CASSSLLGLAGDTDTQYF. The chain is built from TRBV27 and TRBJ2-3; 13 bases fit TRBD2. V was clipped by 4 bases and J by 2 bases; unmatched bases: 9. CDR3 size: 18 residues. In germline, CDR1 is MNHEY, CDR2 SMNVEV (reference sequence).

This clonotype was seen a few times. The genes are TRBV7-6 and TRBJ2-7; TRBD2 might be the D (5 bases). The germline CDR1 and CDR2 sequences are SGHVS and FNYEAQ. The CDR3 sequence is 14 residues long. V dropped 1 base and J dropped 3 bases, with 10 bases sitting between them. The CDR3 coding sequence is TGTGCCAGCAGCTTAGATGCGGGCGGCTACGAGCAGTACTTC. It yields the protein CASSLDAGGYEQYF.

The genes are TRBV6-1 and TRBJ2-3, with 8 bases fitting TRBD1. Trimming took 6 bases from V and 4 from J; bases not matched to a gene: 9. Germline V gene data show CDR1 as MNHNS and CDR2 as SASEGT. The CDR3 covers 15 residues. CDR3 nucleotides: TGTGCCAGCAGCGGCCAGGGGGCTTTTCCAGATACGCAGTATTTT. This sequence encodes CASSGQGAFPDTQYF.

This clonotype was seen more than once but under ten times. The chain combines TRBV20-1 with TRBJ2-5; 7 nucleotides agree with TRBD1. The CDR3 runs 15 residues. CDR1 is DFQATT and CDR2 is SNEGSKA in the germline V gene (reference sequence). The J segment lost 3 bases and the V segment lost 5 bases, leaving 12 bases of the junction unmatched. CDR3 loop: CSARDSAGWKETQYF. Here the CDR3 DNA reads TGCAGTGCTCGGGACAGCGCTGGTTGGAAAGAGACCCAGTACTTC.

This chain uses TRBV28 with TRBJ2-3; D remains ambiguous. Trimming took off 7 bases at V and 2 bases at J, with 10 bases between the two ends. The CDR3 covers 13 residues. The germline V gene encodes CDR1 MDHEN and CDR2 SYDVKM. CDR3 coding DNA: TGTGCCAGCATCGAACACAACACAGATACGCAGTATTTT. This translates into CASIEHNTDTQYF.

This clonotype was detected only a few times. The chain employs TRBV29-1 and TRBJ2-3, with 8 bases identical to TRBD1. Germline V gene data show CDR1 as SQVTM and CDR2 as ANQGSEA. This CDR3 has 13 amino acids. V lost 4 bases to trimming and J lost 6 bases; unmatched junction nucleotides: 6. CDR3 bases: TGCAGCGTTGCAGGGGGCTATGGGGATACGCAGTATTTT. Protein: CSVAGGYGDTQYF.

The sample holds a few counts of this clonotype. The chain links TRBV29-1 to TRBJ2-1; D is possibly TRBD1 (5 bases). V gave up 7 bases and J gave up 4 bases, with 5 bases separating them. The CDR3 consists of 10 residues. CDR1 is SQVTM and CDR2 is ANQGSEA in the germline V gene. DNA of the CDR3: TGCAGCGCAGGGTACAATGAGCAGTTCTTC. It is translated as CSAGYNEQFF.

This clonotype has more than one count but fewer than ten. The V call is TRBV4-2, the J call TRBJ1-1; 8 bases align to TRBD1. Germline CDR1 and CDR2: LGHNA and YNFKEQ. CDR3 length equals 14 residues. The ends lost 4 bases at V and 12 bases at J; junction bases unmatched: 13. For the CDR3, the DNA is TGTGCCAGCAGCCCGGACACACAGGGGGACAGGACTTTCTTT. Amino acids: CASSPDTQGDRTFF.

This clonotype occurred a few times. V and J are TRBV7-2 and TRBJ2-3; tentatively, D is TRBD1 or TRBD2 (5 bases each). V lost 4 bases to trimming and J lost 1 base, with 15 bases between them. CDR3 size: 16 residues. Germline-derived CDR1 and CDR2 are SGHTA and FQGNSA. Written as DNA, the CDR3 is TGTGCCAGCAGCTCCGGGGCGCGACCTGGCACAGATACGCAGTATTTT. Translation gives CASSSGARPGTDTQYF.

This chain uses TRBV7-8 with TRBJ2-2; a weak D match, TRBD2 (6 bases). CDR1 is SGHVS, CDR2 FQNEAQ, per germline. The length of the CDR3 is 16 residues. V was trimmed by 1 base and J by 7 bases, leaving 16 bases between them. In nucleotides, the CDR3 is TGTGCCAGCAGCTTAGACCCGGGACTCCTCGGCGGGGAGCTGTTTTTT. Amino acids: CASSLDPGLLGGELFF.

The rearrangement links TRBV6-6 to TRBJ2-3, with TRBD1 identical over 8 bases. Germline V gene lookup returns CDR1 MNHNY and CDR2 SVGAGI (reference sequence). The CDR3 spans 15 residues. Unmatched junction bases numbered 3, after V lost 4 bases and J lost 0 bases. The DNA of the CDR3 is TGTGCCAGCAGTTCTCAGGGGGCAAGCACAGATACGCAGTATTTT. Translating it yields CASSSQGASTDTQYF.

The V and J genes are TRBV20-1 and TRBJ2-3, with a possible D match to TRBD2 (5 bases). CDR1 is DFQATT and CDR2 is SNEGSKA in the germline V gene (reference sequence). The length of the CDR3 is 14 residues. V dropped 2 bases and J dropped 1 base, with 10 bases sitting between them. The CDR3 loop reads CSARKWGGTDTQYF. The CDR3 DNA reads as TGCAGTGCTAGAAAGTGGGGAGGCACAGATACGCAGTATTTT.

The rearrangement joins TRBV6-1 to TRBJ2-7; D is unresolved. V was clipped by 4 bases and J by 5 bases, with 9 bases between them. From germline, CDR1 is MNHNS and CDR2 SASEGT. There are 12 residues in the CDR3. CDR3 residues: CASSARVNEQYF. In DNA, the CDR3 is TGTGCCAGCAGTGCCCGAGTGAACGAGCAGTACTTC.

This chain uses TRBV6-1 with TRBJ2-1; D remains ambiguous. CDR1 MNHNS and CDR2 SASEGT come from the germline V gene. V was pared by 4 bases and J by 13 bases, with 11 bases between. There are 11 residues in the CDR3. As DNA, the CDR3 is TGTGCCAGCAGTGCTGGACCCTCCCAGTTCTTC. As protein: CASSAGPSQFF.

This rearrangement joins TRBV6-5 to TRBJ2-1; 8 nucleotides match TRBD2. The CDR3 has 15 amino acids. V shed 5 bases, J shed 3 bases, and the junction held 6 bases outside the gene matches. Per germline, CDR1 MNHEY and CDR2 SVGAGI. CDR3 in amino acids: CASSRTGTSYNEQFF. As DNA, the CDR3 is TGTGCCAGCAGTCGAACCGGGACTAGCTACAATGAGCAGTTCTTC.

The chain uses TRBV20-1 and TRBJ2-4, with a tentative D call TRBD1 (6 bases). Germline V CDR1 and CDR2: DFQATT, SNEGSKA (reference sequence). The V gene lost 3 bases and the J gene lost 6 bases, with 12 bases spanning the gap. The CDR3 is 13 amino acids. The CDR3 nucleotides read TGCAGTGCTAGGTCAGGGGCTGGAAACATTCAGTACTTC. It specifies CSARSGAGNIQYF.

A few counts support this clonotype. The V gene is TRBV28, the J gene TRBJ2-5; either TRBD1 or TRBD2 may supply D (5 bases each). The CDR3 extends over 16 amino acids. V lost 5 bases and J lost 5, with 21 bases in between. Germline CDR1 reads MDHEN; CDR2 reads SYDVKM. The CDR3 bases are TGTGCCAGCAGTCCCCACCTGGCCGGGGCTGGCGAGACCCAGTACTTC. This gives the protein CASSPHLAGAGETQYF.

The V and J genes are TRBV2 and TRBJ2-1, with no clear D. This CDR3 spans 14 amino acids. Germline CDR1 reads SNHLY; CDR2 reads FYNNEI. Trimming shortened V by 7 bases and J by 9 bases, and 19 bases separated the two germline ends. This chain's CDR3 is CASTPSNSRSEQFF. The CDR3 region has the DNA TGTGCCAGCACGCCCAGTAATTCAAGGAGTGAGCAGTTCTTC. Full variable domain (missing parts from reference TRBV2 and TRBJ2-1): EPEVTQTPSHQVTQMGQEVILRCVPISNHLYFYWYRQILGQKVEFLVSFYNNEISEKSEIFDDQFSVERPDGSNFTLKIRSTKLEDSAMYFCASTPSNSRSEQFFGPGTRLTVL.

This clonotype was detected only a few times. The genes are TRBV11-3 and TRBJ2-7; TRBD1 is a possible D gene (5 bases). Between the trimmed V and J ends, which lost 1 base and 6 bases, there was a span of 10 bases. Germline CDR1 is SGHNT and CDR2 is YENEEA. This CDR3 is built from 13 residues. CDR3 region: CASSLVRASEQYF. The CDR3 region has the DNA TGTGCCAGCAGCTTAGTCAGGGCGTCCGAGCAGTACTTC.

The chain couples TRBV7-8 to TRBJ2-3; a weak D match, TRBD2 (5 bases). The V end lost 1 base, the J end lost 8 bases, and 16 bases lay between the germline ends. The CDR3 is 15 amino acids. From germline, CDR1 is SGHVS and CDR2 FQNEAQ. In DNA, the CDR3 is TGTGCCAGCAGCTTAGGGGGTCCGAGTGGAGGTACGCAGTATTTT. This codes for CASSLGGPSGGTQYF.

The table lists this clonotype with a few counts. This sequence joins TRBV7-6 and TRBJ1-4, with TRBD1 matching 9 bases. V lost 5 bases to trimming and J lost 7 bases; unmatched junction nucleotides: 8. Looked up from germline, CDR1 is SGHVS and CDR2 is FNYEAQ. This CDR3 contains 15 residues. CDR3 region: CASSPVPGQGEKLFF. The CDR3, as DNA: TGTGCCAGCAGCCCCGTTCCGGGACAGGGTGAAAAACTGTTTTTT.

This clonotype was observed a single time. The V call is TRBV5-1, the J call TRBJ2-1; TRBD2 is a possible D gene (5 bases). V lost 4 bases and J 6 bases, leaving 14 bases between the germline ends. The CDR3 runs 14 residues. Germline assignment: CDR1 SGHRS and CDR2 YFSETQ. The CDR3 region is CASSTQPSGNEQFF. The CDR3 DNA is TGCGCCAGCAGCACGCAGCCCAGCGGCAATGAGCAGTTCTTC.